The rows below give T cell receptor beta chains drawn from one sample of a study of T-cell reconstitution after alpha-beta-depleted transplantation in children. TCRdb recomputed calls from the PCR reads with MiXCR, one row per CDR3 protein. The sample includes roughly 500,000 distinct CDR3 sequences, roughly 10% of them seen just once. The sample consisted of PBMCs, taken before TCRalphabeta/CD19-depleted stem cell transplant. These receptors all come from a child aged 2 to 10 with inherited bone marrow failure, due to receive a stem cell transplant. The conserved cysteine and the conserved F or W are not part of the CDR3 here. Rows give clone size only sometimes, using once, few, many, or a class for an expanded clone.

abundance,v_gene,CDR3aa
.,TRBV7-2,ASSLLARYSTDTQY
many,TRBV29-1,SVYRDNSYEQY
many,TRBV4-2,ASSQRGLAGEETQY
many,TRBV9,ASSVTPSLVYEQY
many,TRBV29-1,SATGNTYGYT
many,TRBV4-3,ASSQVAGPYEQY
many,TRBV20-1,SARSSIAGKNIQY
.,TRBV20-1,SVRGRNHGYT
many,TRBV9,ASSYLQGGHGYT
.,TRBV20-1,SARAGAGELF